Below are 27 T cell receptor beta chains sequenced from a single sample in a study of beta chain features in type 1 diabetes. Sequencing targeted expressed TCRB transcripts, as all isolated RNA had been reverse transcribed. Produced via immunoSEQ multiplex PCR; TCRdb's table is partial and in-frame only. This table has 110,000 to 150,000 clones, 9% to 9.5% appearing once. The sample consisted of central memory CD4+ T cells from blood. The receptors stem from a man aged 18 to 30 in good health.

This clone occurred a few times. This sequence joins TRBV5-6 and TRBJ2-1; D might be TRBD2 (6 bases). Per germline, CDR1 SGHDT and CDR2 YYEEEE. The length of the CDR3 is 15 residues. V was pared by 1 base and J by 4 bases, with 12 bases between. The CDR3 is CASSLWGVEYNEQFF. The CDR3 coding sequence is TGTGCCAGCAGCTTGTGGGGGGTAGAATACAATGAGCAGTTCTTC.

This clone was seen only a few times. This chain uses TRBV5-1 with TRBJ1-4, with 7 bases lining up with TRBD1. This CDR3 comprises 16 residues. Unmatched junction bases numbered 7, after V lost 0 bases and J lost 5 bases. CDR1 and CDR2 from the germline V gene are SGHRS and YFSETQ. CDR3 residues: CASSLGLDRANEKLFF. The CDR3 nucleotides read TGCGCCAGCAGCTTGGGTCTCGACAGGGCCAATGAAAAACTGTTTTTT.

The genes are TRBV7-9 and TRBJ1-5, with D unclear. This CDR3 is 15 amino acids long. Germline lookup yields CDR1 SEHNR and CDR2 FQNEAQ (reference sequence). Between the trimmed V and J ends, which lost 1 base and 7 bases, there was a span of 14 bases. CDR3 region: CASSLGGEGTQPQHF. CDR3 in DNA: TGTGCCAGCAGCTTAGGTGGGGAGGGCACCCAGCCCCAGCATTTT.

A few counts support this clone. The rearrangement links TRBV9 to TRBJ2-3; 8 bases fit TRBD2. Germline CDR1 reads SGDLS; CDR2 reads YYNGEE. With V trimmed by 2 bases and J by 2 bases, 16 bases remained unmatched. The length of the CDR3 is 19 residues. CDR3 nucleotide sequence: TGTGCCAGCAGCGTTTACTTGACTAGCGCCCCGACTTTCACAGATACGCAGTATTTT. Encoded protein: CASSVYLTSAPTFTDTQYF.

This clone was observed many times. The chain carries TRBV13 and TRBJ2-7; 7 bases map to TRBD1. The J segment lost 4 bases and the V segment lost 5 bases, leaving 5 bases of the junction unmatched. The germline CDR1 and CDR2 sequences are PRHDT and FYEKMQ (reference sequence). CDR3 length equals 13 residues. CDR3 in DNA: TGTGCCAGCAGCCGACAGGGTGGGTACGAGCAGTACTTC. Translating gives CASSRQGGYEQYF.

This clone was found a few times. This chain connects TRBV7-6 to TRBJ1-4; D remains unclear. V was pared by 1 base and J by 5 bases, with 8 bases between. The CDR3 runs to 14 residues. Germline CDR1 reads SGHVS; CDR2 reads FNYEAQ. CDR3 loop: CASSLGAINEKLFF. CDR3 bases: TGTGCCAGCAGCTTAGGGGCGATCAATGAAAAACTGTTTTTT.

This clone was counted at least ten times. The rearrangement uses TRBV7-9 and TRBJ1-1, with 7 bases fitting TRBD1. The germline V gene encodes CDR1 SEHNR and CDR2 FQNEAQ (reference sequence). The CDR3 covers 13 residues. Trimming removed 5 bases from V and 4 bases from J; junction bases left unmatched: 4. CDR3 sequence (DNA): TGTGCCAGCAGCAGTCAGGGGGGCACTGAAGCTTTCTTT. The encoded protein is CASSSQGGTEAFF.

V gene TRBV4-1 combines with J gene TRBJ2-1, with a weak D call TRBD1 (5 bases). V lost 3 bases, J lost 0 bases, and 15 bases lay in between. The CDR3 has 17 residues. Germline V gene lookup returns CDR1 MGHRA and CDR2 YSYEKL. CDR3 DNA sequence: TGCGCCAGCAGCCAGCTGGACATCCTTATCTCCTACAATGAGCAGTTCTTC. Its protein is CASSQLDILISYNEQFF.

This clone was seen a handful of times. The CDR3 is CASSFQGVGVWQPQHF. For the CDR3, the DNA is TGTGCCAGCAGCTTTCAGGGGGTCGGGGTCTGGCAGCCCCAGCATTTT. The chain recombines TRBV7-2 with TRBJ1-5, with TRBD1 matching over 7 bases. Germline V gives CDR1 SGHTA, CDR2 FQGNSA. The ends lost 3 bases at V and 7 bases at J; junction bases unmatched: 12. The CDR3 has 16 residues.

This clone was counted only a few times. The chain's CDR3 is CASRQGPENTIYF. The CDR3 region has the DNA TGTGCCAGCCGACAGGGGCCCGAAAACACCATATATTTT. The V gene is TRBV18, the J gene TRBJ1-3, with 8 bases that match TRBD1. The CDR3 is 13 residues long. The trim removed 8 bases at V and 6 bases at J, leaving 6 bases unmatched. CDR1 KGHSH and CDR2 LQKENI come from the germline V gene.

This clone was detected only a few times. The chain is built from TRBV9 and TRBJ2-1, with D possibly matching TRBD1 (5 bases). There are 12 residues in the CDR3. Trimming took 3 bases from V and 10 from J, leaving 11 bases between them. The germline CDR1 and CDR2 sequences are SGDLS and YYNGEE. The CDR3 reads CASSARQREQFF. The CDR3 DNA follows: TGTGCCAGCAGCGCAAGACAGAGAGAGCAGTTCTTC.

The chain links TRBV11-3 to TRBJ1-1, with 7 bases fitting TRBD1. Germline loops: CDR1 SGHNT, CDR2 YENEEA. The trim removed 6 bases at V and 1 base at J, leaving 5 bases unmatched. This CDR3 region has 14 residues. The CDR3, as DNA: TGTGCCAGCAGTCGCGGACAGGAGAACACTGAAGCTTTCTTT. Translation: CASSRGQENTEAFF.

This clone has a handful of counts. The gene calls are TRBV4-3 and TRBJ1-4, with D possibly being TRBD1 (5 bases). This CDR3 comprises 16 residues. Looked up from germline, CDR1 is LGHNA and CDR2 is YSLEER. Trimming took 3 bases from V and 8 from J, leaving 19 bases between them. CDR3 amino acids: CASSQFGSGDGEKLFF. The CDR3 DNA reads as TGCGCCAGCAGCCAGTTTGGGTCGGGGGATGGCGAAAAACTGTTTTTT.

This clone was recorded a few times. The chain carries TRBV4-2 and TRBJ1-2; TRBD1 matches at 8 bases. Germline V gene data show CDR1 as LGHNA and CDR2 as YNFKEQ. The V segment lost 0 bases and the J segment 0 bases; nucleotides outside the gene matches: 0. The CDR3 loop spans 15 amino acids. This CDR3 is CASSQDRGPNYGYTF. The CDR3 DNA reads TGTGCCAGCAGCCAAGACAGGGGGCCTAACTATGGCTACACCTTC.

This clone has a handful of counts. The chain uses TRBV7-2 and TRBJ2-2; 7 nucleotides match TRBD1. From germline, CDR1 is SGHTA and CDR2 FQGNSA. This CDR3 spans 15 amino acids. The V and J ends lost 3 bases and 4 bases, in that order; junction bases with no gene match: 5. The CDR3 DNA follows: TGTGCCAGCAGCTTCGTGACAGGGCTCACCGGGGAGCTGTTTTTT. Protein product: CASSFVTGLTGELFF.

The rearrangement joins TRBV19 to TRBJ1-1; D not resolved. The V end lost 3 bases, the J end lost 3 bases, and 8 bases lay between the germline ends. The CDR3 is made up of 13 amino acids. From germline, CDR1 is LNHDA and CDR2 SQIVND (reference sequence). The CDR3 is CASSMGGYTEAFF. In DNA, the CDR3 is TGTGCCAGTAGTATGGGAGGTTACACTGAAGCTTTCTTT. Full variable domain (outside the CDR3, taken from reference TRBV19 and TRBJ1-1): DGGITQSPKYLFRKEGQNVTLSCEQNLNHDAMYWYRQDPGQGLRLIYYSQIVNDFQKGDIAEGYSVSREKKESFPLTVTSAQKNPTAFYLCASSMGGYTEAFFGQGTRLTVV.

This rearrangement joins TRBV14 to TRBJ2-1; D perhaps matches TRBD1 (6 bases). CDR1 is SGHDN, CDR2 FVKESK, per germline. This CDR3 has 16 residues. The V end lost 0 bases, the J end lost 0 bases, and 9 bases lay between the germline ends. The chain's CDR3 is CASSQDNRASYNEQFF. CDR3 DNA sequence: TGTGCCAGCAGCCAAGATAACAGGGCCTCCTACAATGAGCAGTTCTTC. The variable domain in full, with the rest retrieved from reference TRBV14 and TRBJ2-1, is EAGVTQFPSHSVIEKGQTVTLRCDPISGHDNLYWYRRVMGKEIKFLLHFVKESKQDESGMPNNRFLAERTGGTYSTLKVQPAELEDSGVYFCASSQDNRASYNEQFFGPGTRLTVL.

The table lists this clone with many counts. The chain couples TRBV4-1 to TRBJ2-3; D remains unclear. The CDR3 sequence is 16 residues long. The V end was cut by 0 bases, the J end by 0 bases, with 10 bases between. The germline gives CDR1 MGHRA, CDR2 YSYEKL. In nucleotides, the CDR3 is TGCGCCAGCAGCCAAGAGAAGCTTTCTAGCACAGATACGCAGTATTTT. Its translation: CASSQEKLSSTDTQYF.

The chain combines TRBV10-3 with TRBJ2-3; TRBD2 agrees at 16 bases. The ends lost 6 bases at V and 6 bases at J; junction bases unmatched: 9. Germline loops: CDR1 ENHRY, CDR2 SYGVKD. This CDR3 region has 17 residues. The CDR3 region is CAIRPGLAGGPSDTQYF. The DNA for the CDR3 is TGTGCCATCAGACCGGGACTAGCGGGGGGGCCGTCTGATACGCAGTATTTT.

This clone turned up a few times. The rearrangement joins TRBV19 to TRBJ2-6; 7 bases are shared with TRBD1. The CDR3 totals 15 residues. Germline trimming cut 7 bases from V and 1 base from J; bases unmatched to any gene: 4. From germline, CDR1 is LNHDA and CDR2 SQIVND (reference sequence). This chain's CDR3 is CASNEGQSGANVLTF. CDR3 in DNA: TGTGCCAGTAACGAGGGACAGTCTGGGGCCAACGTCCTGACTTTC.

In this sample, this clone turned up a few times. This chain links TRBV15 with TRBJ2-7; 9 positions agree with TRBD1. There are 15 residues in the CDR3. V dropped 0 bases and J dropped 1; count of bases not matched to a gene: 1. Germline lookup yields CDR1 LNHNV and CDR2 YYDKDF (reference sequence). The CDR3 here is CATSRDGTGSYEQYF. Written as DNA, the CDR3 is TGTGCCACCAGCAGAGATGGGACAGGGTCCTACGAGCAGTACTTC.

V gene TRBV7-7 combines with J gene TRBJ2-1, with a possible D match to TRBD2 (5 bases). This CDR3 is 15 amino acids long. The germline V gene encodes CDR1 SSHAT and CDR2 FNYEAQ (reference sequence). Between the trimmed V and J ends, which lost 5 bases and 8 bases, there was a span of 19 bases. CDR3 residues: CASSRGFSGVDEQFF. The CDR3 DNA reads as TGTGCCAGCAGCCGGGGATTTAGTGGTGTCGATGAGCAGTTCTTC. The full variable domain, its missing parts supplied by reference TRBV7-7 and TRBJ2-1, is GAGVSQSPRYKVTKRGQDVTLRCDPISSHATLYWYQQALGQGPEFLTYFNYEAQPDKSGLPSDRFSAERPEGSISTLTIQRTEQRDSAMYRCASSRGFSGVDEQFFGPGTRLTVL.

This clone was counted many times. The chain has TRBV29-1 and TRBJ2-3; TRBD2 matches at 12 bases. With V trimmed by 5 bases and J by 4 bases, 4 bases remained unmatched. The CDR3 has 14 amino acids. The germline CDR1 and CDR2 sequences are SQVTM and ANQGSEA. CDR3: CSVSLAGGPDTQYF. The CDR3 DNA is TGCAGCGTTTCGCTAGCGGGGGGGCCAGATACGCAGTATTTT.

V is TRBV7-8 and J is TRBJ1-1, with D perhaps TRBD1 (5 bases). The CDR3 runs to 16 residues. The ends were cut back, 1 base at V and 8 bases at J, with 20 bases in the middle. Germline CDR1 SGHVS, CDR2 FQNEAQ. For the CDR3, the DNA is TGTGCCAGCAGCTTAGGTGTTAAGGAGGGGAAAACGGAAGCTTTCTTT. Translation: CASSLGVKEGKTEAFF.

In its sample, this clone was seen a few times. V is TRBV6-6 and J is TRBJ1-3; D gene ambiguous. V lost 8 bases, J lost 4 bases, and 12 bases lay in between. This CDR3 contains 13 residues. CDR1 is MNHNY, CDR2 SVGAGI, per germline (reference sequence). In DNA, the CDR3 is TGTGCCAGCTCAAGAGAGGCCGGAAACACCATATATTTT. Its protein product is CASSREAGNTIYF.

This clone appeared a few times. The chain links TRBV29-1 to TRBJ1-2; tentatively, D is TRBD1 (6 bases). This CDR3 contains 12 residues. The V gene's germline CDR1 is SQVTM and CDR2 ANQGSEA. V gave up 7 bases and J gave up 7 bases, with 16 bases separating them. DNA for the CDR3: TGCAGCGATGCCCAGGGGACGGGTGGCTACACCTTC. Amino acids: CSDAQGTGGYTF.

This clone was seen only a few times. The CDR3 loop reads CASSLASGATSQETQYF. The CDR3 nucleotides are TGTGCCAGCAGCCTGGCTAGCGGGGCCACCTCCCAGGAGACCCAGTACTTC. The chain employs TRBV7-9 and TRBJ2-5, with 9 bases aligning to TRBD2. With 5 bases clipped from V and 5 bases from J, the junction kept 15 bases outside the gene matches. Germline-derived CDR1 and CDR2 are SEHNR and FQNEAQ (reference sequence). The CDR3 runs 17 residues.